This TCR beta chain was recorded in a study of shared clonotypes between healthy human individuals. Across the study: Aged between 18 and 49, the donors were a couple of women and a few men.

Authors' processing steps: Filtering differed since immunoSEQ provided only junctions, with no quality scores. Produced via immunoSEQ multiplex PCR; TCRdb's table is partial and in-frame only. V, J and clone size are taken as reported in that table, and D and trimming were inferred from the DNA itself. The sample has roughly 2.5 million clones, roughly 92% seen once. The germline V and J ends were trimmed by 4 bases and 2 bases, with 21 bases remaining between them. CDR3 size: 18 residues. Germline-derived CDR1 and CDR2 are SNHLY and FYNNEI. Concerning this clone: What it recognizes is unknown.

Overall study findings and caveats: The authors expected sequencing depth to affect clonotype sharing among donors. The study found lower generation probabilities in non-shared clonotypes than in those shared by all four donors.

Sample: naive CD4+ T cells sorted from blood. Subset meaning: CD45RA+ positively selected. This sequence joins TRBV2 and TRBJ1-5; D is possibly TRBD1 (5 bases). The clonotype comes from a young man in good health. This CDR3 is CASSGPLLGVGGNQPQHF. The DNA for the CDR3 is TGTGCCAGCAGTGGCCCCCTTCTGGGGGTCGGCGGCAATCAGCCCCAGCATTTT.